The clone carrying this TCR beta chain was seen ten or more times. Its antigen is not identified. The data are from a study of identical twins. Study-wide results and caveats: Beta out-of-frame sequences showed weaker excess sharing between twins.

Each CDR3 protein gets one entry after TCRdb re-called the 5' RACE reads with MiXCR. The sample includes a few hundred thousand distinct CDR3 sequences, roughly 20% of them seen just once. This sequence originates from a man between 45 and 60 years old in good health. Sequences were obtained from naive T cells sorted from blood.

The CDR3 sequence: CASSFLRGRTSDSYEQYF. Written as DNA, the CDR3 is TGTGCCAGCAGTTTTTTACGCGGTAGGACTAGCGACTCCTACGAGCAGTACTTC. This rearrangement joins TRBV28 to TRBJ2-7; 9 bases match TRBD2. The CDR3 is made up of 18 amino acids. The ends lost 3 bases at V and 0 bases at J; junction bases unmatched: 12. Germline CDR1 is MDHEN and CDR2 is SYDVKM.